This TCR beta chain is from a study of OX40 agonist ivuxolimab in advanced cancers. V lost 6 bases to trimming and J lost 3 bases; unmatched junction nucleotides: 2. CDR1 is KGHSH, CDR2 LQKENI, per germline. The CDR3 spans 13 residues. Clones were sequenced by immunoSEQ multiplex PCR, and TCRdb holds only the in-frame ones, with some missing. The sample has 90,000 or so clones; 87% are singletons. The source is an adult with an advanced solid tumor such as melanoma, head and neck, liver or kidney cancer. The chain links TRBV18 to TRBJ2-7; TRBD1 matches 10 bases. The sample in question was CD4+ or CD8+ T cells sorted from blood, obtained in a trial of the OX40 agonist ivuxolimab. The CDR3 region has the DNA TGTGCCAGCTCGGGACAGGGGTACTACGAGCAGTACTTC. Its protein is CASSGQGYYEQYF.